A selection of T cell receptor beta chains follows, all from one sample in a study of T cells in Graves' hyperthyroidism and ophthalmopathy. TCRdb itself ran the multiplex PCR reads through MiXCR, one entry per CDR3 protein. Of approximately 380,000 distinct CDR3 sequences listed, over 15% are singletons. Sequences were obtained from blood. All receptors come from a young woman with Graves' hyperthyroidism. CDR3s include the opening cysteine and the closing phenylalanine or tryptophan. A D gene is named only where the DNA matches it firmly. Size is omitted from some rows. Given values are once, few, many or a class for expanded clones.

D gene: NA; J gene: TRBJ2-5; clone size: few; V gene: TRBV18; CDR3 protein: CASSLRAAQETQYF; CDR3 DNA: TGTGCCAGCTCACTACGTGCGGCCCAAGAGACCCAGTACTTC
D gene: NA; J gene: TRBJ1-1; clone size: NA; V gene: TRBV6-4; CDR3 protein: CASVTQPEAFF; CDR3 DNA: TGTGCCAGCGTGACACAGCCAGAAGCTTTCTTT
D gene: NA; J gene: TRBJ2-5; clone size: many; V gene: TRBV30; CDR3 protein: CAWSYPSRETQYF; CDR3 DNA: TGTGCCTGGAGTTACCCATCTCGGGAGACCCAGTACTTC
D gene: NA; J gene: TRBJ2-5; clone size: many; V gene: TRBV7-9; CDR3 protein: CASSLLKGETQYF; CDR3 DNA: TGTGCCAGCAGCCTACTCAAAGGAGAGACCCAGTACTTC
D gene: TRBD1; J gene: TRBJ1-2; clone size: many; V gene: TRBV12-3/TRBV12-4; CDR3 protein: CASSRRGTEDGYTF; CDR3 DNA: TGTGCCAGCAGCAGACGTGGGACAGAGGATGGCTACACCTTC
D gene: NA; J gene: TRBJ1-5; clone size: few; V gene: TRBV2; CDR3 protein: CAVTSGPNQPQHF; CDR3 DNA: TGTGCCGTCACGTCGGGTCCCAATCAGCCCCAGCATTTT
D gene: NA; J gene: TRBJ2-7; clone size: many; V gene: TRBV24-1; CDR3 protein: CATSDLSGRTPNEQYF; CDR3 DNA: TGTGCCACCAGTGATTTATCCGGGCGGACGCCCAACGAGCAGTACTTC
D gene: TRBD1; J gene: TRBJ1-1; clone size: many; V gene: TRBV5-1; CDR3 protein: CASSWTGDGTEAFF; CDR3 DNA: TGCGCCAGCAGCTGGACAGGGGACGGGACTGAAGCTTTCTTT
D gene: NA; J gene: TRBJ1-1; clone size: many; V gene: TRBV12-3/TRBV12-4; CDR3 protein: CASAVGVTEAFF; CDR3 DNA: TGTGCCAGCGCGGTGGGGGTAACTGAAGCTTTCTTT
D gene: TRBD1; J gene: TRBJ2-7; clone size: many; V gene: TRBV28; CDR3 protein: CASRPGGRFYEQYF; CDR3 DNA: TGTGCCAGCAGACCAGGGGGAAGGTTCTACGAGCAGTACTTC
D gene: NA; J gene: TRBJ1-2; clone size: many; V gene: TRBV11-3; CDR3 protein: CASNYGYTF; CDR3 DNA: TGTGCCAGTAACTATGGCTACACCTTC
D gene: NA; J gene: TRBJ1-2; clone size: many; V gene: TRBV18; CDR3 protein: CASSPSGASYGYTF; CDR3 DNA: TGTGCCAGCTCACCAAGCGGGGCGAGCTATGGCTACACCTTC
D gene: NA; J gene: TRBJ1-5; clone size: many; V gene: TRBV11-1; CDR3 protein: CASSREGGIHNQPQHF; CDR3 DNA: TGTGCCAGCAGTCGAGAGGGAGGGATACACAATCAGCCCCAGCATTTT
D gene: NA; J gene: TRBJ2-7; clone size: many; V gene: TRBV10-3; CDR3 protein: CAMSGQRIDEQYF; CDR3 DNA: TGTGCCATGAGCGGCCAGCGGATAGACGAGCAGTACTTC
D gene: NA; J gene: TRBJ1-5; clone size: many; V gene: TRBV12-3/TRBV12-4; CDR3 protein: CASSLDRGFGYSNQPQHF; CDR3 DNA: TGTGCCAGCAGTTTAGATCGGGGGTTCGGATATAGCAATCAGCCCCAGCATTTT
D gene: TRBD1; J gene: TRBJ1-5; clone size: many; V gene: TRBV2; CDR3 protein: CASSSKGQGRGQPQHF; CDR3 DNA: TGTGCCAGCAGTAGTAAGGGACAGGGGAGAGGGCAGCCCCAGCATTTT
D gene: NA; J gene: TRBJ2-5; clone size: many; V gene: TRBV3-1; CDR3 protein: CASSQFPLETQYF; CDR3 DNA: TGTGCCAGCAGCCAATTCCCGCTTGAGACCCAGTACTTC
D gene: NA; J gene: TRBJ2-7; clone size: many; V gene: TRBV6-2/TRBV6-3; CDR3 protein: CASSYSMGGYEQYF; CDR3 DNA: TGTGCCAGCAGTTACTCGATGGGGGGTTACGAGCAGTACTTC
D gene: NA; J gene: TRBJ2-7; clone size: NA; V gene: TRBV19; CDR3 protein: CATAPRGRSSYEQYF; CDR3 DNA: TGTGCCACCGCCCCAAGGGGGAGGAGTTCCTACGAGCAGTACTTC
D gene: TRBD1; J gene: TRBJ1-5; clone size: NA; V gene: TRBV7-2; CDR3 protein: CASSPGTANQPQHF; CDR3 DNA: TGTGCCAGCAGCCCCGGGACAGCGAATCAGCCCCAGCATTTT
D gene: TRBD1; J gene: TRBJ1-1; clone size: NA; V gene: TRBV24-1; CDR3 protein: CATSRDRGSTEAFF; CDR3 DNA: TGTGCCACCAGTAGAGACAGGGGGTCCACTGAAGCTTTCTTT
D gene: NA; J gene: TRBJ1-5; clone size: many; V gene: TRBV30; CDR3 protein: CAWSSGPGEYQPQHF; CDR3 DNA: TGTGCCTGGAGTAGCGGACCTGGCGAGTATCAGCCCCAGCATTTT
D gene: TRBD2; J gene: TRBJ2-5; clone size: many; V gene: TRBV4-2; CDR3 protein: CASSLGGLAGGEETQYF; CDR3 DNA: TGTGCCAGCAGCCTGGGTGGACTAGCGGGGGGGGAAGAGACCCAGTACTTC